This TCR beta chain was captured in a study of response to subunit inactivated influenza vaccine. TCRdb reprocessed the RT-PCR reads via MiXCR and lists one record per CDR3 protein. The data hold 650,000 to 850,000 distinct CDR3 sequences, with 14% observed a single time. V lost 4 bases and J lost 0, with 14 bases in between. The CDR3 loop spans 15 amino acids. Germline CDR1 and CDR2: SGHKS and YYEKEE (reference sequence). This chain links TRBV5-5 with TRBJ2-7, with D tentatively TRBD1 (5 bases). The sequenced sample was PBMCs from blood, obtained around 15 days before vaccination. The clonotype comes from a man aged 50 to 59 who received an inactivated influenza vaccine. Here the CDR3 DNA reads TGTGCCAGCAGCCAAGTCGCGACAGCCTCCTACGAGCAGTACTTC. Translated: CASSQVATASYEQYF.